A single sample is the source of the 3 T cell receptor beta chains below, sequenced in a study of blood T cell repertoires in COVID-19. Generated by immunoSEQ multiplex PCR, the TCRdb table keeps only in-frame clones and is missing some. The table includes 200,000 to 300,000 clones, around 86% detected once. Sequencing used PBMCs or T cells enriched from blood (not recorded which). The source of these receptors is a man aged 40-50 years who had recovered from COVID-19.

The chain combines TRBV9 with TRBJ1-1; TRBD1 matches 8 bases. CDR1 and CDR2 (germline): SGDLS, YYNGEE. The CDR3 runs 14 residues. V was clipped by 3 bases and J by 6 bases; unmatched bases: 7. CDR3 sequence (DNA): TGTGCCAGCAGCGCGGCAGGGGGCGCCTCTGAAGCTTTCTTT. This codes for CASSAAGGASEAFF. Full variable domain (missing parts from reference TRBV9 and TRBJ1-1): DSGVTQTPKHLITATGQRVTLRCSPRSGDLSVYWYQQSLDQGLQFLIQYYNGEERAKGNILERFSAQQFPDLHSELNLSSLELGDSALYFCASSAAGGASEAFFGQGTRLTVV.

This sequence joins TRBV6-5 and TRBJ2-1; 7 bases align to TRBD2. V lost 10 bases, J lost 3 bases, and 12 bases stayed unmatched. This CDR3 contains 15 residues. Germline CDR1 and CDR2: MNHEY and SVGAGI. In DNA, the CDR3 is TGTGCCATTGCTAGCGGACCCGGCTACTACAATGAGCAGTTCTTC. The encoded protein is CAIASGPGYYNEQFF.

In its sample, this clone was seen a few times. The gene calls are TRBV2 and TRBJ1-5, with D uncertain. V lost 6 bases and J lost 1, with 10 bases in between. From germline, CDR1 is SNHLY and CDR2 FYNNEI. The CDR3 totals 14 residues. The CDR3, as DNA: TGTGCCAGCAGCCTCCTTTCGAGCAATCAGCCCCAGCATTTT. Its protein product is CASSLLSSNQPQHF. The whole variable domain, filled in from reference TRBV2 and TRBJ1-5, reads EPEVTQTPSHQVTQMGQEVILRCVPISNHLYFYWYRQILGQKVEFLVSFYNNEISEKSEIFDDQFSVERPDGSNFTLKIRSTKLEDSAMYFCASSLLSSNQPQHFGDGTRLSIL.